This T cell receptor beta chain was sequenced in a study of T cell responses to AZD1222 COVID-19 vaccine. Study results and limitations: Recipients of AZD1222 seropositive at baseline numbered only 6 or 7. A reported finding is that nearly half of spike-specific TCRs target unmutated variant regions.

Regarding this clone: Its target is not known.

The CDR3 spans 14 residues. V lost 4 bases and J lost 6, with 14 bases in between. Per the germline V gene, CDR1 is MNHEY and CDR2 is SMNVEV (reference sequence). Data came from immunoSEQ multiplex PCR; TCRdb stores just in-frame clones and leaves some out. The table lists approximately 180,000 clones, about nine tenths of them singletons, with approximately 4% in the top ten. The specimen was peripheral blood, collected 28 days after the second dose of the MenACWY control vaccine. The origin of this receptor is an adult who received the MenACWY meningococcal vaccine as a control. V and J are TRBV27 and TRBJ2-3; D perhaps matches TRBD2 (6 bases). The CDR3 bases are TGTGCCAGCAGTTCACCACTAGCTTCGGATACGCAGTATTTT. This encodes CASSSPLASDTQYF.